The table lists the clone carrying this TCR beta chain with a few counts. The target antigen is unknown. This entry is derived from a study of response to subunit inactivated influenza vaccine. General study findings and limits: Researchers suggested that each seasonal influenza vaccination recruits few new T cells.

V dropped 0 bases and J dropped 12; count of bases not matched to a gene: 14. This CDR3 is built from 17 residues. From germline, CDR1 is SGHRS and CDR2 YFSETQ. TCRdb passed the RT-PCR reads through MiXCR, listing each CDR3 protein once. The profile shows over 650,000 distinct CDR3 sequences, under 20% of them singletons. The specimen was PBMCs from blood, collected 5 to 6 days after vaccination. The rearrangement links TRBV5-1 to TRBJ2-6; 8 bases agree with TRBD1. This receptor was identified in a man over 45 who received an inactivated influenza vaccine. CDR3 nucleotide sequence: TGCGCCAGCAGCTTGGATTCGGACAGGGTTAATTTGGGCGTCCTGACTTTC. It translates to CASSLDSDRVNLGVLTF.